This T cell receptor beta chain originates from a study of beta chain features in type 1 diabetes. General study points: Shorter TCRB CDR3s, moderately but significantly so, marked every one of the four CD4+ subsets in Type 1 diabetes patients. The study left unresolved whether HLA type influences TCRB rearrangement.

The isolated RNA, all of it, was reverse transcribed, so expressed TCRB transcripts were what got sequenced. The method was immunoSEQ multiplex PCR; TCRdb's version includes in-frame clones alone and lacks a portion of them. The sample lists about 660,000 clones; over 12% were seen once. The V end lost 7 bases, the J end lost 8 bases, and 18 bases lay between the germline ends. The CDR3 sequence is 14 residues long. The V gene's germline CDR1 is SGHAT and CDR2 FQDESV (reference sequence). This clone was observed a few times. Its matching antigen is unknown. Blood was collected once per donor into heparin, averaging about 0.12 L.

The sample comprised naive CD4+ T cells from blood. The gene calls are TRBV11-1 and TRBJ2-1, with D perhaps TRBD1 (6 bases). This TCR was sampled from a man aged 18 to 30 with type 1 diabetes. The CDR3 bases are TGTGCCAGCAACCTGGGGCAGGGGAGCCATGAGCAGTTCTTC. Protein product: CASNLGQGSHEQFF.